A single sample is the source of the 18 T cell receptor beta chains below, sequenced in a study of blood T cell repertoires in COVID-19. Sequenced by immunoSEQ multiplex PCR; TCRdb stores in-frame clones only, minus some. Of more than 300,000 clones listed, over 75% are singletons. The sample comprised PBMCs or T cells enriched from blood (not recorded which). The receptors here all came from a man aged 30 to 39 who had recovered from COVID-19.

The genes are TRBV5-1 and TRBJ2-1, with D tentatively TRBD1 (5 bases). Germline CDR1 and CDR2: SGHRS and YFSETQ. V was trimmed by 0 bases and J by 0 bases, leaving 16 bases between them. The CDR3 is 18 residues long. This CDR3 is CASSLVSGAQSSYNEQFF. Here the CDR3 DNA reads TGCGCCAGCAGCTTGGTATCTGGGGCCCAGAGCTCCTACAATGAGCAGTTCTTC.

The rearrangement uses TRBV6-2 or TRBV6-3 and TRBJ1-5; D ambiguous. V shed 5 bases and J shed 4 bases, with 15 bases lying between them. Germline V lookup: CDR1 MNHEY, CDR2 SVGEGT. The CDR3 is 15 amino acids. The chain's CDR3 is CASSPGVEGNQPQHF. CDR3 nucleotide sequence: TGTGCCAGCAGTCCCGGGGTGGAGGGTAATCAGCCCCAGCATTTT.

V and J are TRBV3-1 (or the pseudogene TRBV3-2) and TRBJ2-2; 7 bases match TRBD2. The CDR3 is made up of 15 amino acids. In germline, CDR1 is LGHDT, CDR2 YNNKEL (reference sequence). Trimming at V came to 2 bases and at J to 4 bases, leaving 4 bases not matched to a gene. The CDR3 loop is CASSQMPGGTGELFF. The CDR3 region has the DNA TGTGCCAGCAGCCAAATGCCGGGGGGCACCGGGGAGCTGTTTTTT.

The CDR3 coding sequence is TGCGCCAGCAGCCAAGTTAAGGGACTAGCGTCAACATACGAGCAGTACTTC. Translating it yields CASSQVKGLASTYEQYF. The V gene is TRBV4-1, the J gene TRBJ2-7, with TRBD2 identical over 10 bases. The CDR3 runs 17 residues. V trimming: 1 base; J trimming: 4 bases; junction bases outside the gene matches: 10. CDR1 is MGHRA, CDR2 YSYEKL, per germline.

The chain recombines TRBV10-1 with TRBJ1-2, with D uncertain. CDR3 size: 14 residues. The germline V gene encodes CDR1 WNHNN and CDR2 SYGVQD (reference sequence). With 2 bases removed from V and 7 bases from J, the gap between germline ends came to 14 bases. CDR3 protein: CASSEAGILTGYTF. The CDR3, as DNA: TGCGCCAGCAGTGAGGCGGGGATCCTAACTGGCTACACCTTC.

V and J are TRBV5-1 and TRBJ1-4; D perhaps matches TRBD1 (6 bases). This CDR3 is built from 15 residues. Germline assignment: CDR1 SGHRS and CDR2 YFSETQ. V dropped 0 bases and J dropped 7 bases, with 13 bases sitting between them. CDR3 sequence (DNA): TGCGCCAGCAGCTTGGACCCAGGGGTGGGTGAAAAACTGTTTTTT. Residues: CASSLDPGVGEKLFF.

The chain carries TRBV7-9 and TRBJ2-7, with D perhaps matching TRBD2 (5 bases). In germline, CDR1 is SEHNR, CDR2 FQNEAQ (reference sequence). The CDR3 is 16 residues long. V lost 2 bases and J 0 bases, leaving 14 bases between the germline ends. DNA of the CDR3: TGTGCCAGCAGCTTATCACGCGGGTTAAGCTCCTACGAGCAGTACTTC. It translates to CASSLSRGLSSYEQYF.

The rearrangement links TRBV11-2 to TRBJ2-2; 15 bases agree with TRBD2. The CDR3 covers 19 residues. In germline, CDR1 is SGHAT, CDR2 FQNNGV. V lost 5 bases, J lost 5 bases, and 12 bases stayed unmatched. The CDR3 protein is CASSQIRTSGRARTGELFF. CDR3 coding DNA: TGTGCCAGCAGCCAGATCCGGACTAGCGGGAGGGCCCGGACCGGGGAGCTGTTTTTT.

The J gene is TRBJ1-5, the V gene TRBV6-1; possible D gene TRBD1, 5 bases. CDR1 is MNHNS and CDR2 is SASEGT in the germline V gene. The V end lost 4 bases, the J end lost 0 bases, and 13 bases lay between the germline ends. The CDR3 contains 16 residues. In nucleotides, the CDR3 is TGTGCCAGCAGTGGCGGACACTTATATAGCAATCAGCCCCAGCATTTT. It translates to CASSGGHLYSNQPQHF.

This clone occurred a few times. The V and J genes are TRBV7-9 and TRBJ1-2, with D perhaps TRBD1 (5 bases). Trimming stripped 5 bases from V and 4 bases from J, with 14 bases between. The CDR3 spans 14 residues. The germline gives CDR1 SEHNR, CDR2 FQNEAQ (reference sequence). The CDR3 DNA reads as TGTGCCAGCAGCCCAAGCAGACAGCTCTATGGCTACACCTTC. It specifies CASSPSRQLYGYTF. Full variable domain (outside the CDR3, taken from reference TRBV7-9 and TRBJ1-2): DTGVSQNPRHKITKRGQNVTFRCDPISEHNRLYWYRQTLGQGPEFLTYFQNEAQLEKSRLLSDRFSAERPKGSFSTLEIQRTEQGDSAMYLCASSPSRQLYGYTFGSGTRLTVV.

CDR3 nucleotides: TGTGCCAGCAGTTTAGAGGAGGTCGGTGAGCAGTTCTTC. Its protein is CASSLEEVGEQFF. The V call is TRBV27, the J call TRBJ2-1, with D perhaps TRBD2 (5 bases). Germline CDR1 MNHEY, CDR2 SMNVEV (reference sequence). This CDR3 is 13 amino acids long. The V gene lost 2 bases and the J gene lost 9 bases, with 11 bases spanning the gap.

The V and J genes are TRBV14 and TRBJ2-3; 10 nucleotides line up with TRBD1. The CDR3 has 15 amino acids. In germline, CDR1 is SGHDN, CDR2 FVKESK. V was pared by 3 bases and J by 3 bases, with 3 bases of the junction left unmatched. CDR3 sequence reads: CASSHRTGGTDTQYF. CDR3 nucleotide sequence: TGTGCCAGCAGCCATAGGACAGGGGGGACAGATACGCAGTATTTT. Looking up the rest from reference TRBV14 and TRBJ2-3 gives the full variable domain: EAGVTQFPSHSVIEKGQTVTLRCDPISGHDNLYWYRRVMGKEIKFLLHFVKESKQDESGMPNNRFLAERTGGTYSTLKVQPAELEDSGVYFCASSHRTGGTDTQYFGPGTRLTVL.

The gene calls are TRBV23-1 and TRBJ1-1; tentatively, D is TRBD1 (6 bases). TRBV23-1 is reported as an ORF; its role is uncertain. The germline V and J ends were trimmed by 3 bases and 1 base, with 12 bases remaining between them. The CDR3 loop spans 15 amino acids. This CDR3 reads CASSQIKGGNTEAFF. As DNA, the CDR3 is TGCGCCAGCAGTCAGATTAAAGGGGGGAACACTGAAGCTTTCTTT.

This rearrangement joins TRBV3-1 (or the pseudogene TRBV3-2) to TRBJ1-2, with D possibly TRBD1 on 5 matching bases. The CDR3 consists of 14 residues. Germline CDR1 and CDR2: LGHDT and YNNKEL (reference sequence). The V and J ends lost 2 bases and 4 bases respectively, with 11 bases between them. CDR3 sequence (DNA): TGTGCCAGCAGCCAACAGGGATTCAGCTATGGCTACACCTTC. Translation gives CASSQQGFSYGYTF.

CDR3 sequence reads: CASSHRQGVVGYTEAFF. The CDR3 region has the DNA TGTGCCAGCAGTCACAGACAGGGGGTGGTGGGTTACACTGAAGCTTTCTTT. This chain connects TRBV6-2 or TRBV6-3 to TRBJ1-1; TRBD1 matches 9 bases. Trimming at V came to 5 bases and at J to 3 bases, leaving 13 bases not matched to a gene. Germline V gene lookup returns CDR1 MNHEY and CDR2 SVGEGT. The CDR3 totals 17 residues.

The chain employs TRBV7-9 and TRBJ2-7; TRBD2 aligns across 8 bases. Germline-derived CDR1 and CDR2 are SEHNR and FQNEAQ (reference sequence). V lost 2 bases and J lost 5; bases outside the gene matches: 5. This CDR3 is built from 14 residues. The CDR3 region is CASSLRQGLDEQYF. The CDR3 nucleotides read TGTGCCAGCAGCTTACGGCAGGGACTAGACGAGCAGTACTTC. Using reference TRBV7-9 and TRBJ2-7 for the parts outside the CDR3, the full variable domain is DTGVSQNPRHKITKRGQNVTFRCDPISEHNRLYWYRQTLGQGPEFLTYFQNEAQLEKSRLLSDRFSAERPKGSFSTLEIQRTEQGDSAMYLCASSLRQGLDEQYFGPGTRLTVT.

This chain links TRBV3-1 (or the pseudogene TRBV3-2) with TRBJ1-2, with D perhaps matching TRBD1 (5 bases). Trimming left V 1 base short and J 2 bases short, with 11 bases between. Germline assignment: CDR1 LGHDT and CDR2 YNNKEL (reference sequence). This CDR3 has 15 amino acids. This CDR3 reads CASSQAGTFNYGYTF. The CDR3 DNA reads TGTGCCAGCAGCCAAGCGGGGACTTTCAACTATGGCTACACCTTC.

This chain joins TRBV13 and TRBJ2-1; 9 nucleotides agree with TRBD2. V shed 1 base and J 3 bases; nucleotides not matched to a gene: 4. This CDR3 has 16 residues. Germline CDR1 reads PRHDT; CDR2 reads FYEKMQ (reference sequence). For the CDR3, the DNA is TGTGCCAGCAGCTTAGAAGGACTAGCGCGCTACAATGAGCAGTTCTTC. Residues: CASSLEGLARYNEQFF. Looking up the rest from reference TRBV13 and TRBJ2-1 gives the full variable domain: AAGVIQSPRHLIKEKRETATLKCYPIPRHDTVYWYQQGPGQDPQFLISFYEKMQSDKGSIPDRFSAQQFSDYHSELNMSSLELGDSALYFCASSLEGLARYNEQFFGPGTRLTVL.